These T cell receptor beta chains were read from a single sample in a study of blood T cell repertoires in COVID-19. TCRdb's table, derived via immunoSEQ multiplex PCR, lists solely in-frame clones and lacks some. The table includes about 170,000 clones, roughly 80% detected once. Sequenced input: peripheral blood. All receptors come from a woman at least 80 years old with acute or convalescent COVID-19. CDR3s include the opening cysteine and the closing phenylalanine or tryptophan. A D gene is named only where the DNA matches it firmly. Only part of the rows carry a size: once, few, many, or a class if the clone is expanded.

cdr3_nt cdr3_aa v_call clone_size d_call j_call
TGCGCCAGCAGCTTGGCGGGGGGGCCTTCACCCCTCCACTTT CASSLAGGPSPLHF TRBV5-1 - - TRBJ1-6
TGTGCCAGCTCACCCCGCTCGGGAAGCACAGATACGCAGTATTTT CASSPRSGSTDTQYF TRBV18 - - TRBJ2-3
TGCGCCAGCAGTCTCTCAGGGGAATCCGCCTACGAGCAGTACTTC CASSLSGESAYEQYF TRBV5-1 - - TRBJ2-7
TGTGCCAGCAGTTTCGGTACAGGGACAGATACGCAGTATTTT CASSFGTGTDTQYF TRBV28 - - TRBJ2-3
TGTGCCAGTACCCCCTGGGCGAGGGATTATAATGAGCAGTTCTTC CASTPWARDYNEQFF TRBV19 - - TRBJ2-1
TGTGCCAGCAGCGCCACAGGGGGCGCCGGCAACGGCTACACCTTC CASSATGGAGNGYTF TRBV7-9 - TRBD1 TRBJ1-2
TGTGCCAGCGGGACAGGGTTGGACACCGGGGAGCTGTTTTTT CASGTGLDTGELFF TRBV6-5 - TRBD1 TRBJ2-2
TGTGCCAGCAGTCCCCTCTTCGGCAGGGGGGACACAGATACGCAGTATTTT CASSPLFGRGDTDTQYF TRBV25-1 - - TRBJ2-3
TGTGCCAGCAGTCATAGACAGGACGCGAACACCGGGGAGCTGTTTTTT CASSHRQDANTGELFF TRBV28 - - TRBJ2-2
TGTGCCAGCAGGGCGAGAAGGGGCCTTACATATGAGCAGTTCTTC CASRARRGLTYEQFF TRBV7-2 once - TRBJ2-1
TGTGCCAGCAGGACTTTCACAACCGGGGAGCTGTTTTTT CASRTFTTGELFF TRBV2 few - TRBJ2-2
TGTGCCTGGAGACCAATCCGGGGACAGGGTCGAAACACCATATATTTT CAWRPIRGQGRNTIYF TRBV30 - TRBD1 TRBJ1-3
TGTGCCAGTATGACCGGGACCTACGAGCAGTACTTC CASMTGTYEQYF TRBV28 - - TRBJ2-7
TGTGCCAGCAGCTTGGGGGGGCGCGGGACTGAAGCTTTCTTT CASSLGGRGTEAFF TRBV5-8 - - TRBJ1-1
TGTGCCAGCAGCGTAGGCGATAGCTTGACCGGGGAGCTGTTTTTT CASSVGDSLTGELFF TRBV9 - - TRBJ2-2
TGTGCCAGCAGGGGGACAGGGGAGGACAAAGCTTTCTTT CASRGTGEDKAFF TRBV12-3/TRBV12-4 - TRBD1 TRBJ1-1
TGTGCCAGCTCACCTTCTTCAATCTCCTATAATGAAAAACTGTTTTTT CASSPSSISYNEKLFF TRBV18 - - TRBJ1-4
TGTGCCACCAGTGAACGAGCTAACTATGGCTACACCTTC CATSERANYGYTF TRBV24-1 once - TRBJ1-2
TGTGCCAGTAGTATAGATCTACAGGGCGCGGGCTACACCTTC CASSIDLQGAGYTF TRBV19 - - TRBJ1-2
TGTGCCAGTAGCGGGACCCTAGCGGGGGGTCACCCTAGCACAGATACGCAGTATTTT CASSGTLAGGHPSTDTQYF TRBV19 once TRBD2 TRBJ2-3